These 24 T cell receptor beta chains were all obtained from the same sample, sequenced in a study of shared clonotypes between healthy human individuals (dated by TCRdb to the early 2020s). Library preparation employed the immunoSEQ multiplex PCR assay. As stored in TCRdb, this immuneACCESS dataset retains in-frame rearrangements with V and J assigned. A fraction of the clones does not appear; measured against another copy, unresolved V genes explain less than half of the discrepancy, and the remainder lacks a known reason. In all, the sample holds 530,000 or so clones, and roughly 85% of those were seen once. Of the sample, around 12% falls within the top ten clones. Sequencing used PBMCs. All receptors derive from a woman in her thirties or forties in good health. Some clones in this sample may be carry-over from other donors' samples.

The J gene is TRBJ1-4, the V gene TRBV7-2; 7 nucleotides match TRBD1. Germline CDR1 is SGHTA and CDR2 is FQGNSA. The V and J ends lost 5 bases and 5 bases, in that order; junction bases with no gene match: 2. CDR3 length equals 13 residues. The CDR3 DNA follows: TGTGCCAGCAGCCAACAGGGGAATGAAAAACTGTTTTTT. Translation gives CASSQQGNEKLFF.

J is TRBJ1-2 and V is TRBV19; maybe TRBD1 (5 bases). CDR1 is LNHDA, CDR2 SQIVND, per germline (reference sequence). The CDR3 covers 13 residues. The ends were cut back, 5 bases at V and 10 bases at J, with 17 bases in the middle. The CDR3 reads CASSLPPGFAYTF. The CDR3 coding sequence is TGTGCCAGTAGTTTGCCTCCAGGGTTTGCCTACACCTTC.

The chain links TRBV6-1 to TRBJ2-7; D might be TRBD2 (6 bases). V lost 1 base to trimming and J lost 3 bases, with 22 bases between them. This CDR3 has 18 amino acids. Germline CDR1 is MNHNS and CDR2 is SASEGT. The CDR3 loop reads CASSEVVGSAGLSYEQYF. CDR3 nucleotides: TGTGCCAGCAGTGAAGTCGTAGGGTCGGCAGGACTAAGCTACGAGCAGTACTTC.

The rearrangement joins TRBV27 to TRBJ2-4; 9 bases align to TRBD1. The CDR3 length is 18 residues. Germline V lookup: CDR1 MNHEY, CDR2 SMNVEV (reference sequence). Trimming removed 4 bases from V and 3 bases from J; junction bases left unmatched: 13. Here the CDR3 reads CASSSGTGKSPVKNIQYF. CDR3 DNA: TGTGCCAGCAGTTCCGGGACAGGGAAGTCCCCTGTCAAAAACATTCAGTACTTC.

The rearrangement uses TRBV19 and TRBJ1-2, with D unresolved. The CDR3 spans 16 residues. Germline V CDR1 and CDR2: LNHDA, SQIVND (reference sequence). Trimming took off 3 bases at V and 2 bases at J, with 16 bases between the two ends. The chain's CDR3 is CASSILSGRINYGYTF. In nucleotides, the CDR3 is TGTGCCAGTAGTATTTTGTCGGGCAGGATCAACTATGGCTACACCTTC. Using reference TRBV19 and TRBJ1-2 for the parts outside the CDR3, the full variable domain is DGGITQSPKYLFRKEGQNVTLSCEQNLNHDAMYWYRQDPGQGLRLIYYSQIVNDFQKGDIAEGYSVSREKKESFPLTVTSAQKNPTAFYLCASSILSGRINYGYTFGSGTRLTVV.

The chain has TRBV18 and TRBJ2-1; the match to TRBD2 covers 8 bases. Trimming at V came to 3 bases and at J to 9 bases, leaving 10 bases not matched to a gene. The germline CDR1 and CDR2 sequences are KGHSH and LQKENI. The CDR3 consists of 15 residues. Written as DNA, the CDR3 is TGTGCCAGCTCACCTCCGGCCGGGGGGGTTCGTGAGCAGTTCTTC. This encodes CASSPPAGGVREQFF. Drawing the rest from reference TRBV18 and TRBJ2-1, the complete variable domain is NAGVMQNPRHLVRRRGQEARLRCSPMKGHSHVYWYRQLPEEGLKFMVYLQKENIIDESGMPKERFSAEFPKEGPSILRIQQVVRGDSAAYFCASSPPAGGVREQFFGPGTRLTVL.

The J gene is TRBJ2-7, the V gene TRBV5-4, with 8 bases fitting TRBD2. Trimming took 2 bases from V and 5 from J; bases not matched to a gene: 9. The CDR3 contains 15 residues. Germline CDR1 is SGHNT and CDR2 is YYREEE (reference sequence). CDR3 protein: CASSFPGLGGDEQYF. The CDR3 nucleotides are TGTGCCAGCAGCTTTCCGGGACTAGGAGGGGACGAGCAGTACTTC.

The V gene is TRBV11-2, the J gene TRBJ2-7; the match to TRBD1 covers 7 bases. The CDR3 length is 14 residues. V gave up 5 bases and J gave up 4 bases; unmatched junction bases: 8. Germline V gives CDR1 SGHAT, CDR2 FQNNGV. The CDR3: CASSPWAGGYEQYF. CDR3 coding DNA: TGTGCCAGCAGCCCCTGGGCAGGGGGATACGAGCAGTACTTC.

The chain employs TRBV18 and TRBJ2-7; D not certain. The V end lost 1 base, the J end lost 3 bases, and 7 bases lay between the germline ends. The CDR3 contains 13 residues. The germline gives CDR1 KGHSH, CDR2 LQKENI. CDR3 protein: CASSPQNSYEQYF. The CDR3 nucleotides are TGTGCCAGCTCACCACAGAACAGCTACGAGCAGTACTTC.

With regard to this clone: At one boundary the junction diverges from the germline segment, which might be a read error. The sample has other DNA sequences that encode this CDR3 too. This chain joins TRBV7-9 and TRBJ2-7; 10 bases are a match to TRBD1. In germline, CDR1 is SEHNR, CDR2 FQNEAQ (reference sequence). This CDR3 is 14 amino acids long. In DNA, the CDR3 is TGTGCCAGCAGTTTAGGGACAGGGGCCTACGAGCAGTACTTC. Amino acids: CASSLGTGAYEQYF.

The rearrangement links TRBV27 to TRBJ1-2; no clear D gene. Germline loops: CDR1 MNHEY, CDR2 SMNVEV (reference sequence). V was pared by 3 bases and J by 4 bases, with 9 bases between. The CDR3 is 13 amino acids. CDR3 bases: TGTGCCAGCAGTTTTAGGGCCTCCTATGGCTACACCTTC. This gives the protein CASSFRASYGYTF.

The chain carries TRBV4-1 and TRBJ1-1; D might be TRBD1 (6 bases). V was shortened by 5 bases and J by 1 base, with 14 bases between the two germline ends. Germline V gene lookup returns CDR1 MGHRA and CDR2 YSYEKL. The CDR3 contains 15 residues. Here the CDR3 reads CASSAPGTKNTEAFF. The CDR3 region has the DNA TGCGCCAGCAGCGCCCCCGGGACAAAGAACACTGAAGCTTTCTTT.

This sequence joins TRBV7-2 and TRBJ2-1; D is unclear. Germline CDR1 SGHTA, CDR2 FQGNSA. V lost 4 bases, J lost 5 bases, and 9 bases lay in between. The CDR3 length is 13 residues. CDR3: CASSSTWNNEQFF. The CDR3 coding sequence is TGTGCCAGCAGCTCCACTTGGAACAATGAGCAGTTCTTC.

The rearrangement uses TRBV4-3 and TRBJ2-2, with 8 positions matching TRBD2. Trimming took 4 bases from V and 2 from J; bases not matched to a gene: 6. The CDR3 totals 16 residues. Germline CDR1 reads LGHNA; CDR2 reads YSLEER. The CDR3 is CASSPGGTVNTGELFF. DNA for the CDR3: TGCGCCAGCAGCCCGGGGGGGACGGTAAACACCGGGGAGCTGTTTTTT.

The rearrangement links TRBV6-5 to TRBJ2-2; D gene uncertain. The CDR3 extends over 15 amino acids. Germline-derived CDR1 and CDR2 are MNHEY and SVGAGI. V was cut by 0 bases and J by 8 bases, with 13 bases left in between. CDR3 amino acids: CASSYSSRLQGELFF. The CDR3 coding sequence is TGTGCCAGCAGTTACTCGAGCCGGCTCCAAGGGGAGCTGTTTTTT.

This clone came up a few times. V gene TRBV28 combines with J gene TRBJ2-7, with D tentatively TRBD2 (6 bases). Germline values: CDR1 MDHEN, CDR2 SYDVKM. There are 15 residues in the CDR3. V shed 7 bases and J shed 7 bases, with 23 bases lying between them. The DNA for the CDR3 is TGTGCCAGCACCCTTCGGGGACTCCTCCCTACAGAGCAGTACTTC. This sequence encodes CASTLRGLLPTEQYF.

V is TRBV10-1 and J is TRBJ2-7, with D maybe TRBD1 (6 bases). Germline V lookup: CDR1 WNHNN, CDR2 SYGVQD (reference sequence). Trimming removed 3 bases from V and 2 bases from J, with 17 bases in between. This CDR3 comprises 16 residues. The chain's CDR3 is CASSEIKWDTPYEQYF. In DNA form, the CDR3 reads TGCGCCAGCAGTGAAATAAAGTGGGACACCCCCTACGAGCAGTACTTC.

This clone turned up a few times. At the DNA level, this CDR3 is encoded by other sequences in the same sample as well. V gene TRBV18 combines with J gene TRBJ1-5, with 7 bases aligning to TRBD1. The CDR3 runs to 15 residues. In germline, CDR1 is KGHSH, CDR2 LQKENI. After removal of 3 bases from V and 2 bases from J, the junction contained 4 bases not matched to a gene. For the CDR3, the DNA is TGTGCCAGCTCACCGACAGGGAGTGGCAATCAGCCCCAGCATTTT. Protein product: CASSPTGSGNQPQHF.

The chain uses TRBV4-1 and TRBJ2-1, with D possibly being TRBD1 (5 bases). The CDR3 has 16 residues. V lost 2 bases to trimming and J lost 4 bases, with 15 bases between them. Germline CDR1 MGHRA, CDR2 YSYEKL. This CDR3 is CASSQIMGPPYNEQFF. The CDR3 DNA sequence: TGCGCCAGCAGCCAAATCATGGGGCCCCCGTACAATGAGCAGTTCTTC.

V gene TRBV7-2 combines with J gene TRBJ2-3; TRBD2 aligns across 14 bases. Per germline, CDR1 SGHTA and CDR2 FQGNSA. V shed 5 bases, J shed 7 bases, and the junction held 5 bases outside the gene matches. There are 15 residues in the CDR3. The CDR3 region is CASSPRLAGGNTQYF. CDR3 in DNA: TGTGCCAGCAGCCCCCGACTAGCGGGAGGGAATACGCAGTATTTT.

This rearrangement joins TRBV5-1 to TRBJ2-1, with D perhaps given as TRBD1 or TRBD2 (5 bases each). Germline V gene data show CDR1 as SGHRS and CDR2 as YFSETQ. The CDR3 has 15 residues. Trimming stripped 3 bases from V and 4 bases from J, with 14 bases between. Here the CDR3 DNA reads TGCGCCAGCAGCTGGGGCTCCGGGACGTACAATGAGCAGTTCTTC. It specifies CASSWGSGTYNEQFF.

This chain joins TRBV5-1 and TRBJ2-7, with TRBD2 matching 9 bases. Germline trimming cut 1 base from V and 1 base from J; bases unmatched to any gene: 6. This CDR3 has 16 residues. Looked up from germline, CDR1 is SGHRS and CDR2 is YFSETQ. This CDR3 reads CASSLNVAGVSYEQYF. CDR3 DNA sequence: TGCGCCAGCAGCTTGAACGTAGCGGGAGTTTCCTACGAGCAGTACTTC.

V usage is TRBV28 and J usage is TRBJ2-6; 10 bases are a match to TRBD1. Germline CDR1 MDHEN, CDR2 SYDVKM. This CDR3 is built from 18 residues. Trimming at V came to 6 bases and at J to 6 bases, leaving 14 bases not matched to a gene. In DNA form, the CDR3 reads TGTGCCAGCAGCTCCCCAGGGGACAGGGGCTTTTTGGCCAACGTCCTGACTTTC. This encodes CASSSPGDRGFLANVLTF.

The chain links TRBV18 to TRBJ2-3, with a possible D match to TRBD1 (6 bases). Germline assignment: CDR1 KGHSH and CDR2 LQKENI. Trimming shortened V by 5 bases and J by 4 bases, and 10 bases separated the two germline ends. CDR3 length: 13 amino acids. The CDR3 spells CASSTGFADTQYF. In DNA, the CDR3 is TGTGCCAGCTCAACAGGGTTTGCAGATACGCAGTATTTT.